The sample holds a few counts of the clone carrying this T cell receptor beta chain. Its cognate antigen is unknown. At one of its ends the junction is not consistent with the germline gene, which may arise from a read error. CDR3-region Arm-PCR and iRepertoire HTBI primers produced the TCR beta libraries. Each CDR3 protein is one row after TCRdb ran MiXCR on the multiplex PCR reads. Of under 500,000 distinct CDR3 sequences listed, around 20% are singletons. The sample is drawn from a study of regulatory T cells in long-lasting Graves disease. Study-wide background: Persistent cases were those of Graves' disease that involved over 5 years of antithyroid drugs with positive TSH receptor antibodies. Whole-study findings and limits: Investigators studied peripheral blood only, not thyroid tissue.

Time point here: persistent/refractory GD, antithyroid drugs over 5 years with positive TRAb. Isolated PBMC RNA provided the starting material for the TCR library. Recruitment took place at an endocrinology department in Xi'an, China. Here the sequenced sample was peripheral blood mononuclear cells (PBMCs), taken when the disease was refractory, from a patient treated with antithyroid drugs. The TCR sequence derives from a female donor with Graves disease.

In DNA, the CDR3 is TGCAGCTTTTTTAGCGGACCTTCCTACGGGCAGTACTTC. It specifies CSFFSGPSYGQYF. This rearrangement joins TRBV20-1 to TRBJ2-7; perhaps TRBD2 as D (6 bases). The CDR3 runs to 13 residues. In germline, CDR1 is DFQATT, CDR2 SNEGSKA (reference sequence).